This T cell receptor (beta chain) was captured in a study of cytotoxic CD8 clonotypes in ibrutinib-treated CLL. Germline V gene sequence: CDR1 MDHEN, CDR2 SYDVKM. Between the trimmed V and J ends, which lost 5 bases and 16 bases, there was a span of 21 bases. This CDR3 is built from 13 residues. Researchers set a sequencing depth target of 1 in 200,000 to 1 in 1 million T cells. The method was immunoSEQ multiplex PCR; TCRdb's version includes in-frame clones alone and lacks a portion of them. The sample holds around 200,000 clones, 60% to 80% seen once. The TCR was taken from a human donor with chronic lymphocytic leukemia. The chain is built from TRBV28 and TRBJ2-1; TRBD1 is a possible D gene (7 bases). The sequencing used PBMCs, collected after 12 months of ibrutinib treatment. CDR3 protein: CASSNYRGRTIFF. The DNA for the CDR3 is TGTGCCAGCAGTAATTACAGGGGCCGGACTATTTTCTTC.